This T cell receptor (beta chain) appears in the sequencing data of a study of blood T cell repertoires in COVID-19. Using immunoSEQ multiplex PCR, the repertoire was profiled, and TCRdb retains in-frame clones only, with some absent. The sample lists approximately 230,000 clones; about 79% were seen once. V was shortened by 4 bases and J by 1 base, with 10 bases between the two germline ends. Germline CDR1 and CDR2: KGHSH and LQKENI. The CDR3 spans 14 residues. The source material was peripheral blood. The clonotype originates from an elderly man with acute or convalescent COVID-19. V and J are TRBV18 and TRBJ1-1; D possibly corresponds to TRBD1 (6 bases). The CDR3 DNA reads as TGTGCCAGCTCACGTCTGGGACAGAACACTGAAGCTTTCTTT. As protein: CASSRLGQNTEAFF.